This T cell receptor beta chain originates from a study of T cells in women clearing cervical HPV infection. About the research overall: Case blood was drawn when the lesion was first found; control blood after infection became undetectable.

Notes on this clone: The read finishes 3 residues shy of the CDR3 end, and the germline J gene is used to complete it.

This table comes from immunoSEQ multiplex PCR, and its TCRdb copy is limited to in-frame clones, with some not included. This sample's table reports fewer than 35,000 clones. The CDR3 length is 13 residues. Trimming removed 8 bases from V and 1 base from J, with 11 bases in between. From germline, CDR1 is LNHDA and CDR2 SQIVND (reference sequence). This chain uses TRBV19 with TRBJ1-1; perhaps TRBD1 as D (5 bases). This sequence was found in a woman between 18 and 70 years old with a cervical HPV16 infection that either progressed to CIN3+ or cleared (not recorded which). Sequencing was carried out using blood buffy coat. The DNA read from the CDR3 is TGTGCCAGTTCCAGGGCGGAGAACACTGAA. Translating it yields CASSRAENTE. In full, the CDR3 is CASSRAENTEAFF.